This T cell receptor beta chain emerged from a study of T cell changes during pregnancy in multiple sclerosis (dated 2019 in TCRdb). As for the study more broadly: Changes in the T cell repertoire over the course of pregnancy were examined in this study in women with multiple sclerosis.

The library was produced with the immunoSEQ multiplex PCR assay. TCRdb's version of the immuneACCESS table is confined to in-frame rearrangements and falls short of the full clone set. An unresolved V gene accounts for under half of the shortfall where checked; the remainder is of unknown origin. The table for this sample lists tens of thousands of clones; around nine tenths of them were counted only once. Of the sample, roughly 0.39% falls within the top ten clones. From the cysteine up to the phenylalanine, the CDR3 has a length of 17 residues. The entry retains the CDR3 DNA only, 51 bases that are in frame from base 1. The germline V gene encodes CDR1 SGHTA and CDR2 FQGNSA. Germline trimming: 1 base from V, 2 bases from J; junction bases outside gene matches: 5. Comment on this clone: Its recognized antigen is unknown. No much larger clone is present one base from it, and per-base qualities are unavailable.

Here the chain combines TRBV7-2 and TRBJ2-3, with 11 bases in between that match TRBD2. The sequence derives from a female donor with multiple sclerosis, enrolled in a pregnancy study. Sequencing used CD4+ T cells from peripheral blood mononuclear cells, obtained in the second trimester of pregnancy. The CDR3 corresponds to CASSLGPGLAATDTQYF. At the DNA level, the sequence is TGTGCCAGCAGCTTAGGGCCGGGACTAGCGGCCACAGATACGCAGTATTTT.